This record covers a single T cell receptor beta chain. This clonotype was detected only a few times. It lacks a known antigen. The sample holds no much larger clone one base away, and base qualities are not on file. For repertoire sequencing, the TCR beta CDR3 regions were amplified from RNA transcripts. A first-round RT-PCR used HTBI primers with the Qiagen OneStep RT-PCR kit, followed by a second-round multiplex PCR, size selection and purification. Libraries were sequenced paired-end with 100 bp reads on an Illumina HiSeq2000. In the authors' own workflow: Reads were processed with SOAPnuke, discarding reads with adapters, uncalled bases, mean Phred below 15, or no exact constant-primer or identifier match. High-quality paired reads were merged with COPE v1.2.5. Each unique nucleotide sequence was defined as a clonotype, and clonotypes were aligned to IMGT TRB V, D and J references with MiTCR v1.1. Only V-J combinations with frequency above 0.0001 were analysed, covering 99.2% of repertoires. For each V-J combination, a TCR clonal expansion and chaos score was defined as the ratio of F50 clonal expansion to chaos observed in the TCRdist matrix. Features were reduced by Welch's t-statistics and random forest to around 13 V-J combinations, which fed a naive Bayes classifier. The similarity between thyroid and blood repertoires was quantified using the Morisita-Horn index. Through fastp at Q25 and MiXCR, TCRdb rebuilt clones from the public reads, retaining in-frame beta chains. Rows merge per CDR3 protein into single entries with the most common DNA and genes. The V and J calls shown here were made by TCRdb, not taken from the authors' results. Here the sample has 900,000 to 1,200,000 distinct CDR3 sequences; about 40% occur a single time. Around 10% of the sample belongs to the ten largest clones.

The record originates from a study of Graves' ophthalmopathy and Graves' hyperthyroidism (dated by TCRdb to the late 2010s). With regard to the full study: Hyperthyroidism was defined as stable when no progression to ophthalmopathy occurred within 18 months of follow-up. The study used signatures of the TCR beta repertoire to tell Graves' ophthalmopathy apart from Graves' hyperthyroidism and to predict which patients would progress to ophthalmopathy. In total, some 130 blood samples were TCR-sequenced: under 45 ophthalmopathy, some 75 hyperthyroidism and around 17 hyperthyroidism-to-ophthalmopathy patients. To explore V-J signatures that distinguish ophthalmopathy from hyperthyroidism, a discovery set of 100 patients was enrolled, made up of roughly 41 with ophthalmopathy and roughly 57 with stable hyperthyroidism. An independent validation cohort was composed of 18 hyperthyroidism patients and about 17 patients who later progressed from hyperthyroidism to ophthalmopathy. In roughly six hyperthyroidism patients, the T-cell repertoire of thyroid tissue was compared with the T-cell repertoire of blood. Following sampling, methimazole starting at 30 mg daily was administered to hyperthyroidism patients, and high-dose intravenous methylprednisolone was administered to ophthalmopathy patients. Results and caveats for the whole study, not just this receptor: Most of the expanded thyroid clonotypes with a frequency above 0.001 were also detected in blood, and it was suggested that the thyroid immune response may be reflected by blood repertoires. The 13-signature model separated ophthalmopathy from stable hyperthyroidism with 85% to 90% sensitivity and less than 83% specificity in cross-validation, and 80%/75% in the test set. In validation, the model predicted ophthalmopathy progression with more than 55% sensitivity and about 73% specificity; some 13 predicted patients were CT-confirmed with GO in a median of around 6.5 months. Sample size was not predetermined statistically, and investigators were not blinded to group allocation.

The hyperthyroidism patients were 18 to 65 years old and newly diagnosed, with a disease duration of less than 2 months. Anyone with other autoimmune diseases, uncontrolled infections, pregnancy or lactation was excluded from the study. Diagnosis relied on clinical symptoms, serum thyroxine, TRAb, thyroid ultrasound and orbital computed tomography. Total RNA was extracted with Trizol reagent and quality-checked on an Agilent 2100 Bioanalyzer. The sequencing sample was made of peripheral blood or thyroid tissue (not recorded which). This TCR came from an adult man with Graves' hyperthyroidism.

The sequenced DNA: TGTGCCAGCAGGCGGTACGATGGAAACACTGAAGCTTTCTTT. Its protein reads: CASRRYDGNTEAFF. The sequence links TRBV6-4 to TRBJ1-1, with the D gene too uncertain to name. From the cysteine through the phenylalanine, the CDR3 covers 14 amino acids. Only the CDR3 portion is preserved as DNA: 42 bases, with reading frame beginning at the first base. V is clipped by 6 bases and J by 2 bases, and the sequence between their germline boundaries is 13 bases long. In the germline V gene, CDR1 corresponds to MRHNA and CDR2 to SNTAGT.